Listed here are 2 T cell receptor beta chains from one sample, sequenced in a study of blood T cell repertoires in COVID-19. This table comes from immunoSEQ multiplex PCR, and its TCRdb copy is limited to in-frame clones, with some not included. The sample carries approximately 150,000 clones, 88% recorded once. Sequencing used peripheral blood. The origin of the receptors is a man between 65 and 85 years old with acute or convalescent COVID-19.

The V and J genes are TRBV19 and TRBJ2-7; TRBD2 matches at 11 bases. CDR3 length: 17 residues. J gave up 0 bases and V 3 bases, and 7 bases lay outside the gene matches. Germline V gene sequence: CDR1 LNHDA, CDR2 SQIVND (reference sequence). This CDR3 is CASSIRLAGPNSYEQYF. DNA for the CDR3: TGTGCCAGTAGTATTAGACTAGCGGGACCAAACTCCTACGAGCAGTACTTC.

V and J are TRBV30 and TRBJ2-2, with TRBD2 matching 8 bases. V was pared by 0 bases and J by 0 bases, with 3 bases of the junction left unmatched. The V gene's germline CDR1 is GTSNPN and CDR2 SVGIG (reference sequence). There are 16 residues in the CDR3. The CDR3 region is CAWSVPGLANTGELFF. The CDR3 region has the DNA TGTGCCTGGAGTGTTCCGGGACTAGCGAACACCGGGGAGCTGTTTTTT.